Below, 11 T cell receptor beta chains from the same sample are listed, as sequenced in a study of read filtering for tumor transcriptome and immune sequencing. The library was built from 400 ng RNA with molecular barcoded adaptors for alpha/delta and beta/gamma chains. Using its own MiXCR run on the reads, TCRdb lists one record per CDR3 protein. The repertoire holds 40,000 to 50,000 distinct CDR3 sequences, with over 10% as singletons. Sequencing was done on a sample of a population of CD138-negative cells sorted from bone marrow. The receptors originated from a donor at least 40 years old with multiple myeloma.

The sample holds many counts of this clonotype. This CDR3 is missing its conserved last phenylalanine or tryptophan, likely due to a read error. The chain recombines TRBV27 with TRBJ1-5, with D possibly matching TRBD1 (6 bases). Deletions cut 5 bases from V and 3 bases from J, with 11 bases between. The CDR3 contains 14 residues. Looked up from germline, CDR1 is MNHEY and CDR2 is SMNVEV (reference sequence). CDR3 sequence reads: CASSEKGDNQPQHS. The CDR3 region has the DNA TGTGCCAGCAGTGAAAAGGGGGACAATCAGCCCCAGCATTCT.

The V gene is TRBV20-1, the J gene TRBJ2-3, with 14 nucleotides matching TRBD2. J lost 2 bases, V lost 6 bases, and 10 bases had no gene match. The CDR3 extends over 17 amino acids. Germline CDR1 and CDR2: DFQATT and SNEGSKA (reference sequence). The CDR3 DNA reads as TGCAGTGCATCGACTAGCGGGAGGGTCGACATCACAGATACGCAGTATTTT. Its protein is CSASTSGRVDITDTQYF.

This clonotype came up many times. This sequence joins TRBV7-2 and TRBJ2-7; D may be TRBD2 (7 bases). This CDR3 contains 14 residues. Germline loops: CDR1 SGHTA, CDR2 FQGNSA. Trimming stripped 3 bases from V and 4 bases from J, with 13 bases between. The CDR3 sequence is CASSFTGGGYEQYF. DNA for the CDR3: TGTGCCAGCAGCTTTACGGGGGGCGGGTACGAGCAGTACTTC. Using reference TRBV7-2 and TRBJ2-7 for the parts outside the CDR3, the full variable domain is GAGVSQSPSNKVTEKGKDVELRCDPISGHTALYWYRQSLGQGLEFLIYFQGNSAPDKSGLPSDRFSAERTGGSVSTLTIQRTQQEDSAVYLCASSFTGGGYEQYFGPGTRLTVT.

This clonotype was detected ten times or more. This chain uses TRBV4-1 with TRBJ1-5, with 7 bases fitting TRBD1. This CDR3 contains 14 residues. Losses at the gene ends were 4 bases for V and 5 bases for J; bases not matched to a gene: 5. Germline lookup yields CDR1 MGHRA and CDR2 YSYEKL. In DNA form, the CDR3 reads TGCGCCAGCAGCCCCGGGACAGTCCATCAGCCCCAGCATTTT. Translated: CASSPGTVHQPQHF.

In this sample, this clonotype turned up many times. This chain connects TRBV19 to TRBJ2-1, with TRBD2 matching 10 bases. The ends lost 3 bases at V and 8 bases at J; junction bases unmatched: 7. The CDR3 runs 15 residues. Per the germline V gene, CDR1 is LNHDA and CDR2 is SQIVND (reference sequence). The CDR3 loop reads CASSIWASGSDEQFF. CDR3 in DNA: TGTGCCAGTAGTATTTGGGCTAGCGGGAGTGATGAGCAGTTCTTC.

The chain links TRBV28 to TRBJ1-4; D is ambiguous. The V gene's germline CDR1 is MDHEN and CDR2 SYDVKM. This CDR3 region has 16 residues. V lost 4 bases and J lost 0, with 12 bases in between. CDR3 bases: TGTGCCAGCAGTTCCCCACAACCTGCAACTAATGAAAAACTGTTTTTT. As protein: CASSSPQPATNEKLFF.

The sample holds many counts of this clonotype. J is TRBJ1-5 and V is TRBV2; perhaps TRBD1 as D (5 bases). Germline CDR1 reads SNHLY; CDR2 reads FYNNEI. Trimming left V 4 bases short and J 0 bases short, with 16 bases between. The CDR3 has 17 residues. The DNA of the CDR3 is TGTGCCAGCAGTGTTCAGCAGGGTGGAAATAGCAATCAGCCCCAGCATTTT. Translation: CASSVQQGGNSNQPQHF. The entire variable domain, with the rest obtained from reference TRBV2 and TRBJ1-5, is as follows: EPEVTQTPSHQVTQMGQEVILRCVPISNHLYFYWYRQILGQKVEFLVSFYNNEISEKSEIFDDQFSVERPDGSNFTLKIRSTKLEDSAMYFCASSVQQGGNSNQPQHFGDGTRLSIL.

This clonotype appeared many times. The V gene is TRBV7-3, the J gene TRBJ2-5; D is tentatively TRBD1 or TRBD2 (5 bases each). Germline V CDR1 and CDR2: SGHTA, FQGTGA. The germline V and J ends were trimmed by 1 base and 5 bases, with 17 bases remaining between them. The CDR3 has 16 amino acids. CDR3 region: CASSLNRGRPGETQYF. The CDR3 nucleotides are TGTGCCAGCAGCTTAAACCGGGGACGGCCGGGGGAGACCCAGTACTTC.

This clonotype was seen at least ten times. The chain carries TRBV20-1 and TRBJ2-7; 7 bases map to TRBD1. CDR3 length: 13 residues. After removal of 6 bases from V and 1 base from J, the junction contained 6 bases not matched to a gene. Germline values: CDR1 DFQATT, CDR2 SNEGSKA (reference sequence). The CDR3 DNA reads as TGCAGTGCAGGCGAGGACAGGTCCTACGAGCAGTACTTC. Translated: CSAGEDRSYEQYF.

In this sample, this clonotype turned up many times. The chain employs TRBV12-5 and TRBJ2-1; TRBD2 aligns across 9 bases. V trimming: 5 bases; J trimming: 7 bases; junction bases outside the gene matches: 3. Germline CDR1 is LGHNT and CDR2 is FRNRAP. The CDR3 loop spans 13 amino acids. The CDR3 is CASGPSGRNEQFF. The CDR3 coding sequence is TGTGCTAGTGGTCCCAGCGGGAGGAATGAGCAGTTCTTC. The whole variable domain, remainder taken from reference TRBV12-5 and TRBJ2-1, is DARVTQTPRHKVTEMGQEVTMRCQPILGHNTVFWYRQTMMQGLELLAYFRNRAPLDDSGMPKDRFSAEMPDATLATLKIQPSEPRDSAVYFCASGPSGRNEQFFGPGTRLTVL.

This clonotype occurred many times. The gene calls are TRBV20-1 and TRBJ2-1; no definite D call. The CDR3 is 11 amino acids. V was shortened by 5 bases and J by 12 bases, with 14 bases between the two germline ends. Germline CDR1 and CDR2: DFQATT and SNEGSKA (reference sequence). The CDR3 region is CSAGAGWGQFF. CDR3 sequence (DNA): TGCAGTGCTGGAGCAGGCTGGGGGCAGTTCTTC.